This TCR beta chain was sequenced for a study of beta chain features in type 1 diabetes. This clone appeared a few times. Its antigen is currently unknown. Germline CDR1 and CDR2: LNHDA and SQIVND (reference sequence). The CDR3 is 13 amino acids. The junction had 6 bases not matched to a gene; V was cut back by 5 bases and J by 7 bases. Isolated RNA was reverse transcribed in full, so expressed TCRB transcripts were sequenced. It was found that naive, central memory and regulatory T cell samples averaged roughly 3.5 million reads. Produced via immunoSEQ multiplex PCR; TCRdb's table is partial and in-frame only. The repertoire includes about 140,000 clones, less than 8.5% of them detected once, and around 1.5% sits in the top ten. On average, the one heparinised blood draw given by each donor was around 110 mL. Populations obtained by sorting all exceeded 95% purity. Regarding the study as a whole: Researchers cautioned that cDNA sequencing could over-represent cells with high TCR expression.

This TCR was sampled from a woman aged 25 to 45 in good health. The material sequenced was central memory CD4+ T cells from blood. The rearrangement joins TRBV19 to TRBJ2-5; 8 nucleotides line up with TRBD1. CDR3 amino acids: CASSQTGATTQYF. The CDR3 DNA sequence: TGTGCCAGTAGTCAGACAGGGGCTACGACCCAGTACTTC.